This is a list of T cell receptor beta chains from one sample in a study of shared clonotypes between healthy human individuals. Profiled with immunoSEQ multiplex PCR; TCRdb holds only in-frame clones, not every one. The sample lists more than 1,200,000 clones, approximately 98.5% seen once, with about 0.4% in the top ten. The sample comprised naive CD4+ T cells sorted from blood. The receptor source for this set is a man aged 30 to 39 in good health. The CDR3 runs from the conserved cysteine through the conserved F or W. The D gene is left open where the match is weak. Clone size is given for some rows only: seen once, a few or many times, or a class if the clone is expanded.

V gene: TRBV28; clone size: -; J gene: TRBJ2-3; D gene: TRBD2; CDR3 protein: CASTTSGTDTQYF; CDR3 DNA: TGTGCCAGCACTACTAGCGGCACAGATACGCAGTATTTT
V gene: TRBV5-1; clone size: -; J gene: TRBJ2-1; D gene: TRBD2; CDR3 protein: CASSLAVGLADNEQFF; CDR3 DNA: TGCGCCAGCAGCTTGGCCGTGGGACTAGCGGACAATGAGCAGTTCTTC
V gene: TRBV10-2; clone size: -; J gene: TRBJ2-5; D gene: -; CDR3 protein: CASNYTGTGRIYF; CDR3 DNA: TGCGCCAGCAACTATACCGGGACGGGCCGTATTTACTTC
V gene: TRBV6-6; clone size: -; J gene: TRBJ2-7; D gene: TRBD1; CDR3 protein: CASSYGQGDNEQYF; CDR3 DNA: TGTGCCAGCAGTTACGGACAGGGGGACAACGAGCAGTACTTC
V gene: TRBV18; clone size: -; J gene: TRBJ1-5; D gene: -; CDR3 protein: CASSTQGSNQPQHF; CDR3 DNA: TGTGCCAGCTCAACCCAGGGCAGCAATCAGCCCCAGCATTTT
V gene: TRBV29-1; clone size: -; J gene: TRBJ1-2; D gene: -; CDR3 protein: CSVYADRFTNYGYTF; CDR3 DNA: TGCAGCGTTTACGCCGACAGGTTCACCAACTATGGCTACACCTTC
V gene: TRBV15; clone size: -; J gene: TRBJ1-4; D gene: -; CDR3 protein: CATSSPFTAGYNEKLFF; CDR3 DNA: TGTGCCACCAGCAGCCCCTTTACAGCTGGGTATAATGAAAAACTGTTTTTT
V gene: TRBV21-1; clone size: -; J gene: TRBJ2-7; D gene: -; CDR3 protein: CASSLEAQGLYSYEQYF; CDR3 DNA: TGTGCCAGCAGCCTGGAGGCACAGGGGTTGTACTCCTACGAGCAGTACTTC
V gene: TRBV7-9; clone size: once; J gene: TRBJ2-3; D gene: TRBD2; CDR3 protein: CASSKLAGVATQYF; CDR3 DNA: TGTGCCAGCAGCAAACTAGCGGGAGTGGCTACGCAGTATTTT
V gene: TRBV18; clone size: -; J gene: TRBJ2-7; D gene: -; CDR3 protein: CASSPGGRHSYEQYF; CDR3 DNA: TGTGCCAGCTCACCAGGGGGCCGACACTCCTACGAGCAGTACTTC
V gene: TRBV6-5; clone size: -; J gene: TRBJ2-7; D gene: -; CDR3 protein: CASSGLDRQYF; CDR3 DNA: TGTGCCAGCAGTGGTCTGGACAGGCAGTACTTC
V gene: TRBV11-2; clone size: -; J gene: TRBJ2-1; D gene: TRBD2; CDR3 protein: CASSTRLAASYNEQFF; CDR3 DNA: TGTGCCAGCAGCACCCGACTAGCGGCCTCCTACAATGAGCAGTTCTTC
V gene: TRBV9; clone size: -; J gene: TRBJ2-5; D gene: -; CDR3 protein: CASSVQGGSGTETQYF; CDR3 DNA: TGTGCCAGCAGCGTCCAAGGGGGGAGCGGGACGGAGACCCAGTACTTC
V gene: TRBV19; clone size: -; J gene: TRBJ1-4; D gene: TRBD1; CDR3 protein: CASTDRGTNEKLFF; CDR3 DNA: TGTGCCAGTACCGACAGGGGAACTAATGAAAAACTGTTTTTT
V gene: TRBV28; clone size: -; J gene: TRBJ1-1; D gene: -; CDR3 protein: CASSLPSGTTLRAFF; CDR3 DNA: TGTGCCAGCAGTTTACCCTCCGGGACTACATTGAGGGCTTTCTTT
V gene: TRBV18; clone size: -; J gene: TRBJ1-5; D gene: TRBD1; CDR3 protein: CASSPTAQGAGQPQHF; CDR3 DNA: TGTGCCAGCTCACCAACCGCCCAGGGGGCCGGCCAGCCCCAGCATTTT
V gene: TRBV7-9; clone size: once; J gene: TRBJ2-3; D gene: TRBD1; CDR3 protein: CASSLAGTGSNTDTQYF; CDR3 DNA: TGTGCCAGCAGCTTAGCGGGGACAGGAAGTAACACAGATACGCAGTATTTT
V gene: TRBV18; clone size: -; J gene: TRBJ2-1; D gene: TRBD1; CDR3 protein: CASSRQGYNEQFF; CDR3 DNA: TGTGCCAGCTCACGACAGGGCTACAATGAGCAGTTCTTC
V gene: TRBV30; clone size: -; J gene: TRBJ2-1; D gene: TRBD1; CDR3 protein: CAWSTGQGFYNEQFF; CDR3 DNA: TGTGCCTGGAGTACGGGACAGGGGTTCTACAATGAGCAGTTCTTC
V gene: TRBV7-7; clone size: -; J gene: TRBJ2-2; D gene: -; CDR3 protein: CASSPRTGWGTGELFF; CDR3 DNA: TGTGCCAGCAGCCCAAGAACAGGGTGGGGCACCGGGGAGCTGTTTTTT
V gene: TRBV28; clone size: -; J gene: TRBJ1-2; D gene: -; CDR3 protein: CASSGGFIYGYTF; CDR3 DNA: TGTGCAAGCAGCGGAGGGTTCATCTATGGCTACACCTTC
V gene: TRBV7-2; clone size: -; J gene: TRBJ1-1; D gene: TRBD1; CDR3 protein: CASSYRGGTEAFF; CDR3 DNA: TGTGCCAGCAGTTACAGGGGGGGCACTGAAGCTTTCTTT